Below are 25 T cell receptor beta chains sequenced from a single sample in a study of blood T cells in healthy people across ages. A sample-barcoded 5' primer and a J-beta primer mix were used in a second PCR of roughly 6 to 11 cycles. TCRdb called the 5' RACE reads again in MiXCR, with one record for every CDR3 protein. The table includes 600,000 or so distinct CDR3 sequences, about 30% detected once. Material for sequencing was blood. All receptors come from a woman older than 75 in good health.

For this clonotype: A read error is possible here, since a much larger clone lies one base away. The chain joins TRBV5-1 to TRBJ1-5, with D tentatively TRBD1 (5 bases). Germline assignment: CDR1 SGHRS and CDR2 YFSETQ. This CDR3 is built from 14 residues. V lost 0 bases and J lost 6, with 10 bases in between. In DNA form, the CDR3 reads TGCGCCAGCAGCTTGGGGGGGAAAGGTCAGCCCCAGCATTTT. It yields the protein CASSLGGKGQPQHF.

V is TRBV18 and J is TRBJ1-1; D is perhaps TRBD1 (5 bases). CDR3 length: 14 amino acids. V lost 9 bases, J lost 0 bases, and 14 bases lay in between. Germline loops: CDR1 KGHSH, CDR2 LQKENI. For the CDR3, the DNA is TGTGCCAGTCGGGGGGGACGGATGAACACTGAAGCTTTCTTT. Amino acids: CASRGGRMNTEAFF.

At least ten counts were recorded for this clonotype. The gene calls are TRBV2 and TRBJ1-4; a possible D gene is TRBD1 (6 bases). This CDR3 is built from 14 residues. Germline-derived CDR1 and CDR2 are SNHLY and FYNNEI. Between the trimmed V and J ends, which lost 8 bases and 1 base, there was a span of 11 bases. The chain's CDR3 is CASLKGQTNEKLFF. The CDR3 DNA reads as TGTGCCAGCTTAAAGGGACAAACTAATGAAAAACTGTTTTTT.

This chain uses TRBV25-1 with TRBJ2-3, with D perhaps TRBD1 or TRBD2 (5 bases each). Germline assignment: CDR1 MGHDK and CDR2 SYGVNS. V was pared by 2 bases and J by 4 bases, with 25 bases between. The CDR3 runs 19 residues. In DNA form, the CDR3 reads TGTGCCAGCAGTGAACGTGGGGGACGGAGTCCCCTAAGGGCAGATACGCAGTATTTT. Its protein is CASSERGGRSPLRADTQYF. The complete variable domain, with remaining parts taken from reference TRBV25-1 and TRBJ2-3, reads EADIYQTPRYLVIGTGKKITLECSQTMGHDKMYWYQQDPGMELHLIHYSYGVNSTEKGDLSSESTVSRIRTEHFPLTLESARPSHTSQYLCASSERGGRSPLRADTQYFGPGTRLTVL.

The CDR3 DNA reads TGTGCCAGCAGTCGACAAACTGATCCAAACTATGGCTACACCTTC. It codes for CASSRQTDPNYGYTF. The rearrangement joins TRBV6-6 to TRBJ1-2; D unclear. The CDR3 consists of 15 residues. CDR1 and CDR2 from the germline V gene are MNHNY and SVGAGI (reference sequence). V dropped 5 bases and J dropped 2 bases, with 15 bases sitting between them.

The CDR3 DNA reads TGCAGCGTTGACCTCAGTGCTCAGGGGAGGGACGAGCAGTACTTC. Its protein product is CSVDLSAQGRDEQYF. This chain uses TRBV29-1 with TRBJ2-7, with D perhaps matching TRBD2 (7 bases). The CDR3 is made up of 15 amino acids. V was clipped by 3 bases and J by 5 bases, with 20 bases between them. Germline loops: CDR1 SQVTM, CDR2 ANQGSEA.

The V gene is TRBV20-1, the J gene TRBJ2-3; D unresolved. The V and J ends lost 5 bases and 3 bases respectively, with 9 bases between them. This CDR3 region has 12 residues. CDR1 is DFQATT and CDR2 is SNEGSKA in the germline V gene (reference sequence). The CDR3 region is CSAPSVTDTQYF. The CDR3 DNA follows: TGCAGTGCTCCCAGCGTAACAGATACGCAGTATTTT.

The table lists this clonotype with many counts. The chain links TRBV4-2 to TRBJ2-7; tentatively, D is TRBD1 (6 bases). The CDR3 is made up of 17 amino acids. Germline V CDR1 and CDR2: LGHNA, YNFKEQ. Trimming cost V 4 bases and J 2 bases, with 21 bases left between them. The CDR3 region has the DNA TGTGCCAGCAGCCCCAAGGCAGGACAGTCTACGACCTACGAGCAGTACTTC. Its translation is CASSPKAGQSTTYEQYF.

The table lists this clonotype with many counts. The gene calls are TRBV6-2 or TRBV6-3 and TRBJ2-6; a weak D match, TRBD1 (5 bases). The V and J ends lost 6 bases and 1 base respectively, with 13 bases between them. Germline V CDR1 and CDR2: MNHEY, SVGEGT. This CDR3 has 16 residues. CDR3: CASRPGYSSGANVLTF. CDR3 bases: TGTGCCAGCAGACCAGGGTACTCGTCTGGGGCCAACGTCCTGACTTTC.

This chain's CDR3 is CASSLERVTARETQYF. CDR3 DNA: TGCGCCAGCAGCTTGGAAAGGGTTACGGCGCGAGAGACCCAGTACTTC. The V and J genes are TRBV5-1 and TRBJ2-5, with unresolved D. The germline CDR1 and CDR2 sequences are SGHRS and YFSETQ. The CDR3 has 16 residues. V gave up 0 bases and J gave up 4 bases, with 16 bases separating them.

This chain joins TRBV10-3 and TRBJ2-7; D unclear. CDR1 and CDR2 (germline): ENHRY, SYGVKD. Trimming removed 4 bases from V and 2 bases from J, with 6 bases in between. This CDR3 has 12 residues. The CDR3 here is CAISVSTYEQYF. In nucleotides, the CDR3 is TGTGCCATCAGTGTATCAACCTACGAGCAGTACTTC.

This clonotype came up a few times. The V gene is TRBV18, the J gene TRBJ1-1, with 7 bases lining up with TRBD1. Per germline, CDR1 KGHSH and CDR2 LQKENI. V dropped 2 bases and J dropped 4; count of bases not matched to a gene: 1. CDR3 length: 13 amino acids. CDR3 sequence: CASSPDRVTEAFF. CDR3 sequence (DNA): TGTGCCAGCTCACCAGACAGGGTCACTGAAGCTTTCTTT.

The CDR3 loop reads CASNSGTSGGSYNEQFF. CDR3 nucleotides: TGTGCCAGCAACTCCGGGACTAGCGGGGGATCCTACAATGAGCAGTTCTTC. V and J are TRBV7-7 and TRBJ2-1, with 14 bases aligning to TRBD2. V dropped 7 bases and J dropped 1; count of bases not matched to a gene: 6. In germline, CDR1 is SSHAT, CDR2 FNYEAQ (reference sequence). There are 17 residues in the CDR3.

CDR3 in amino acids: CASRTGTGTRNTEAFF. DNA of the CDR3: TGTGCCAGCAGAACAGGGACAGGGACAAGGAACACTGAAGCTTTCTTT. The J gene is TRBJ1-1, the V gene TRBV7-8; 9 bases are a match to TRBD1. CDR3 length: 16 residues. The ends lost 6 bases at V and 1 base at J; junction bases unmatched: 9. CDR1 and CDR2 (germline): SGHVS, FQNEAQ. Full variable domain (remainder filled in from reference TRBV7-8 and TRBJ1-1): GAGVSQSPRYKVAKRGQDVALRCDPISGHVSLFWYQQALGQGPEFLTYFQNEAQLDKSGLPSDRFFAERPEGSVSTLKIQRTQQEDSAVYLCASRTGTGTRNTEAFFGQGTRLTVV.

The chain employs TRBV20-1 and TRBJ2-5; TRBD1 matches 9 bases. Trimming removed 5 bases from V and 2 bases from J; junction bases left unmatched: 6. Germline CDR1 DFQATT, CDR2 SNEGSKA (reference sequence). The CDR3 has 14 residues. The CDR3 is CSAPPGTGQETQYF. The CDR3 bases are TGCAGTGCTCCCCCCGGGACAGGGCAAGAGACCCAGTACTTC.

Note on this clonotype: A much larger clone sits a single nucleotide away, making a read error possible. This chain uses TRBV7-3 with TRBJ2-1; 8 bases are shared with TRBD1. The J call may be incorrect, as the DNA end agrees better with TRBJ2-7. Germline V gives CDR1 SGHTA, CDR2 FQGTGA. This CDR3 comprises 15 residues. CDR3 sequence reads: CASSLQGARYNEQYF. The CDR3 DNA follows: TGTGCCAGCAGCTTACAGGGGGCGCGGTACAATGAGCAGTACTTC.

The chain uses TRBV7-2 and TRBJ2-7; D gene uncertain. The J call is uncertain, as TRBJ2-5 better fits the DNA end. CDR1 and CDR2 from the germline V gene are SGHTA and FQGNSA. This CDR3 has 13 residues. The CDR3 DNA reads TGTGCCAGCAGCGATGGGGTAGGGGAGACCCAGTACTTC. Its protein product is CASSDGVGETQYF.

This clonotype was seen ten or more times. This rearrangement joins TRBV7-2 to TRBJ2-4, with D perhaps TRBD2 (7 bases). Trimming pared 5 bases from V and 6 bases from J, leaving 17 bases between. The CDR3 sequence is 15 residues long. CDR1 is SGHTA and CDR2 is FQGNSA in the germline V gene. CDR3 protein: CASSPRGAGGNIQYF. Written as DNA, the CDR3 is TGTGCCAGCAGCCCCCGGGGGGCCGGCGGAAACATTCAGTACTTC.

The chain carries TRBV6-1 and TRBJ1-1; D gene ambiguous. Germline CDR1 and CDR2: MNHNS and SASEGT. This CDR3 has 14 residues. Between the trimmed V and J ends, which lost 4 bases and 1 base, there was a span of 10 bases. The DNA of the CDR3 is TGTGCCAGCAGTGTCCGACGGGAGAACACTGAAGCTTTCTTT. Translated: CASSVRRENTEAFF.

This clonotype was detected many times. The chain links TRBV7-2 to TRBJ1-2; perhaps TRBD1 as D (6 bases). The CDR3 is 14 amino acids. Trimming stripped 1 base from V and 5 bases from J, with 11 bases between. CDR1 is SGHTA and CDR2 is FQGNSA in the germline V gene. In DNA form, the CDR3 reads TGTGCCAGCAGCTTAGGGCAGGGGAGATATGGCTACACCTTC. Its protein product is CASSLGQGRYGYTF.

This clonotype has just a few counts. It may be a read error: a sequence one base away is much more abundant. V gene TRBV6-5 combines with J gene TRBJ2-7; no clear D. V lost 0 bases and J 6 bases, leaving 6 bases between the germline ends. Germline CDR1 MNHEY, CDR2 SVGAGI. The CDR3 totals 12 residues. CDR3 DNA sequence: TGTGCCAGCAGTTACTCCCGCGGCGAGCAGTACTTC. It specifies CASSYSRGEQYF.

Comments on this clonotype: A much more abundant neighbour one base away suggests this may be a read error. J is TRBJ1-1 and V is TRBV6-5, with 9 positions matching TRBD1. Per the germline V gene, CDR1 is MNHEY and CDR2 is SVGAGI. There are 14 residues in the CDR3. CDR3 in DNA: TGTGTCACCCTTCCCAGGGACAGGGCGTCTGAAGCTTTCTTT. It yields the protein CVTLPRDRASEAFF.

Of note for this clonotype: The limits of the CDR3 on the DNA are not certain, so only TCRdb's listed CDR3 is given. The rearrangement links TRBV12-3 or TRBV12-4 to TRBJ2-1; the tabulated D call, TRBD1, remains unverified against the DNA. The CDR3 adds up to 12 amino acids, both ends counted. The CDR3 loop reads CASSLWGGGTSF.

This clonotype was detected ten times or more. The genes are TRBV5-1 and TRBJ2-7, with 9 bases matching TRBD1. The CDR3 is 15 amino acids. CDR1 and CDR2 from the germline V gene are SGHRS and YFSETQ. After removal of 4 bases from V and 5 bases from J, the junction contained 10 bases not matched to a gene. CDR3 sequence reads: CASSLDRGTRNEQYF. Here the CDR3 DNA reads TGCGCCAGCAGCCTAGACAGGGGGACCCGAAACGAGCAGTACTTC.

This clonotype was detected a few times. This may be a read error, as it is one base from a much larger clone. The V gene is TRBV30, the J gene TRBJ2-5; no firm D call. The germline V gene has CDR1 GTSNPN and CDR2 SVGIG (reference sequence). Trimming shortened V by 3 bases and J by 11 bases, and 16 bases separated the two germline ends. The CDR3 loop spans 12 amino acids. The CDR3 region has the DNA TGTGCCTGGAGGGGGAATTACAATGAGCAGTACTTC. This translates into CAWRGNYNEQYF.